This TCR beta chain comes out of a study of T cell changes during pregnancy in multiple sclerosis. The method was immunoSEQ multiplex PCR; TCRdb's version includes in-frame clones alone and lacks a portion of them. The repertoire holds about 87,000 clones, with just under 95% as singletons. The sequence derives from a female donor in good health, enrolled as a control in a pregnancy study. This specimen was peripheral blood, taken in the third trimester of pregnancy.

Here the CDR3 DNA reads TGTGCCAGCAGCTTAGGAGGACAGTCCTACAATGAGCAGTTCTTC. This sequence encodes CASSLGGQSYNEQFF. The genes are TRBV7-8 and TRBJ2-1, with a possible D match to TRBD1 (6 bases). The CDR3 is 15 residues long. Trimming took 1 base from V and 1 from J, leaving 8 bases between them. CDR1 is SGHVS and CDR2 is FQNEAQ in the germline V gene. The whole variable domain, filled in from reference TRBV7-8 and TRBJ2-1, reads GAGVSQSPRYKVAKRGQDVALRCDPISGHVSLFWYQQALGQGPEFLTYFQNEAQLDKSGLPSDRFFAERPEGSVSTLKIQRTQQEDSAVYLCASSLGGQSYNEQFFGPGTRLTVL.